Presented here are 17 T cell receptor beta chains from one specimen sequenced in a study of CD8+ T cells in alopecia areata (dated by TCRdb to 2017 to 2018). The method was the immunoSEQ multiplex PCR assay. RNA was extracted from all samples and reverse transcribed into cDNA as template for TCR sequencing. In TCRdb, the immuneACCESS table is reduced to in-frame sequences with V and J assigned. These tables do not hold every clone; where another copy was compared, an unresolved V gene accounts for under half, and the others remain unexplained. Here the sample has about 250,000 clones; about 60% occur a single time. Jointly, the top ten make up about 0.88% of the sample. The treatment or condition label, read with the paper, signifies: oral pan-JAK inhibitor, 5-10 mg twice daily. The source was CD4+ T cells sorted from blood, collected around week 53, from a patient treated with tofacitinib. Receptor source: a human donor with alopecia areata.

This chain connects TRBV9 to TRBJ2-1; D remains unclear. The CDR3 is 14 amino acids. Trimming cost V 3 bases and J 5 bases, with 12 bases left between them. The germline gives CDR1 SGDLS, CDR2 YYNGEE. The DNA for the CDR3 is TGTGCCAGCAGCGCCCTTCCGATTCACAATGAGCAGTTCTTC. Protein: CASSALPIHNEQFF.

The V gene is TRBV7-2, the J gene TRBJ1-1, with no clear D. The CDR3 extends over 15 amino acids. V gave up 2 bases and J gave up 2 bases, with 12 bases separating them. Germline V lookup: CDR1 SGHTA, CDR2 FQGNSA. CDR3 sequence (DNA): TGTGCCAGCAGCTTATATGGGGTAGACAACACTGAAGCTTTCTTT. Translating gives CASSLYGVDNTEAFF.

The chain has TRBV2 and TRBJ1-3, with D unresolved. V was clipped by 10 bases and J by 3 bases, with 16 bases between them. Per the germline V gene, CDR1 is SNHLY and CDR2 is FYNNEI. The CDR3 is 14 residues long. The CDR3 region has the DNA TGTGCCACTCAAAGGTCCTTCCTTGGAAACACCATATATTTT. Translated: CATQRSFLGNTIYF.

This chain links TRBV7-9 with TRBJ2-3, with TRBD2 identical over 8 bases. J gave up 4 bases and V 5 bases, and 5 bases lay outside the gene matches. CDR1 and CDR2 from the germline V gene are SEHNR and FQNEAQ (reference sequence). The CDR3 is 14 residues long. The CDR3 sequence is CASSPGGAPDTQYF. For the CDR3, the DNA is TGTGCCAGCAGCCCCGGGGGGGCCCCAGATACGCAGTATTTT.

The V call is TRBV9, the J call TRBJ2-2; D assignment may be TRBD1 or TRBD2 (5 bases each). The germline V and J ends were trimmed by 4 bases and 0 bases, with 10 bases remaining between them. Germline V lookup: CDR1 SGDLS, CDR2 YYNGEE. This CDR3 contains 15 residues. The CDR3 bases are TGTGCCAGCAGCTCGGGGCCCCCGAACACCGGGGAGCTGTTTTTT. The encoded protein is CASSSGPPNTGELFF.

This clone was seen a few times. The chain couples TRBV30 to TRBJ2-5, with D hard to call. The DNA matches TRBJ2-7 better at its end, which makes the J call doubtful. This CDR3 region has 12 residues. Per germline, CDR1 GTSNPN and CDR2 SVGIG (reference sequence). CDR3 protein: CAWSVQDYEQYF. CDR3 nucleotides: TGTGCCTGGAGTGTGCAGGACTACGAGCAGTACTTC.

This clone was observed a handful of times. The chain couples TRBV2 to TRBJ2-7; D is possibly TRBD1 (6 bases). Between the trimmed V and J ends, which lost 3 bases and 3 bases, there was a span of 15 bases. The germline gives CDR1 SNHLY, CDR2 FYNNEI. This CDR3 is built from 15 residues. The CDR3 sequence: CASSEETGISYEQYF. The CDR3 DNA reads as TGTGCCAGCAGTGAGGAAACAGGGATAAGCTACGAGCAGTACTTC.

The chain is built from TRBV11-2 and TRBJ2-5; a possible D gene is TRBD2 (6 bases). V was clipped by 5 bases and J by 2 bases, with 15 bases between them. Germline V gives CDR1 SGHAT, CDR2 FQNNGV. The CDR3 extends over 15 amino acids. This CDR3 is CASSPLTGGQETQYF. The CDR3 bases are TGTGCCAGCAGCCCCCTCACCGGGGGTCAAGAGACCCAGTACTTC.

This clone turned up a few times. This chain links TRBV7-9 with TRBJ1-1; 10 nucleotides match TRBD1. CDR3 length: 14 residues. V dropped 2 bases and J dropped 5; count of bases not matched to a gene: 2. The germline gives CDR1 SEHNR, CDR2 FQNEAQ (reference sequence). CDR3 DNA sequence: TGTGCCAGCAGCTTACAGGGACAGGGGACTGAAGCTTTCTTT. Its protein product is CASSLQGQGTEAFF.

The chain has TRBV5-1 and TRBJ2-3; 7 nucleotides agree with TRBD1. The V and J ends lost 4 bases and 4 bases, in that order; junction bases with no gene match: 6. This CDR3 is 14 amino acids long. CDR1 is SGHRS, CDR2 YFSETQ, per germline. CDR3 coding DNA: TGCGCCAGCAGCACCCGACAGGGCCCAGATACGCAGTATTTT. This gives the protein CASSTRQGPDTQYF.

The V call is TRBV29-1, the J call TRBJ2-1, with 8 positions matching TRBD1. Germline values: CDR1 SQVTM, CDR2 ANQGSEA. The CDR3 has 14 residues. J gave up 2 bases and V 7 bases, and 7 bases lay outside the gene matches. As DNA, the CDR3 is TGCAGCGGAGCGACAGGGGCTACCTACAATGAGCAGTTCTTC. Protein sequence: CSGATGATYNEQFF.

The V and J genes are TRBV7-2 and TRBJ1-4; D call uncertain. V shed 5 bases and J shed 0 bases, with 10 bases lying between them. The length of the CDR3 is 15 residues. The germline V gene has CDR1 SGHTA and CDR2 FQGNSA. This CDR3 is CASSAKVATNEKLFF. The DNA for the CDR3 is TGTGCCAGCAGCGCCAAGGTTGCAACTAATGAAAAACTGTTTTTT.

The V gene is TRBV30, the J gene TRBJ1-2; D possibly corresponds to TRBD1 (6 bases). V lost 7 bases to trimming and J lost 3 bases, with 15 bases between them. Per the germline V gene, CDR1 is GTSNPN and CDR2 is SVGIG (reference sequence). The CDR3 runs 13 residues. The CDR3 DNA sequence: TGTGCCTCCAACGTGGACAGTTACTATGGCTACACCTTC. Translation gives CASNVDSYYGYTF.

The V and J genes are TRBV5-1 and TRBJ1-6; possible D gene TRBD1, 6 bases. CDR1 SGHRS and CDR2 YFSETQ come from the germline V gene. The CDR3 has 15 amino acids. Trimming took off 0 bases at V and 5 bases at J, with 9 bases between the two ends. The CDR3 coding sequence is TGCGCCAGCAGCTTGGGACAGGTCAATAATTCACCCCTCCACTTT. This sequence encodes CASSLGQVNNSPLHF.

The chain combines TRBV27 with TRBJ1-6, with unresolved D. V was trimmed by 3 bases and J by 3 bases, leaving 9 bases between them. The CDR3 extends over 15 amino acids. Germline loops: CDR1 MNHEY, CDR2 SMNVEV (reference sequence). CDR3 sequence: CASSLNGIYNSPLHF. The CDR3 coding sequence is TGTGCCAGCAGTTTGAATGGAATCTATAATTCACCCCTCCACTTT.

The CDR3 sequence is CASSFEGEGTGYTF. CDR3 sequence (DNA): TGCGCCAGCAGCTTCGAGGGAGAAGGAACTGGCTACACCTTC. J is TRBJ1-2 and V is TRBV5-1; D ambiguous. The CDR3 runs to 14 residues. Deletions cut 2 bases from V and 7 bases from J, with 15 bases between. The germline CDR1 and CDR2 sequences are SGHRS and YFSETQ.

The V call is TRBV6-5, the J call TRBJ1-6; D perhaps matches TRBD1 (5 bases). V lost 5 bases, J lost 7 bases, and 12 bases lay in between. Germline CDR1 is MNHEY and CDR2 is SVGAGI. The CDR3 covers 14 residues. In DNA, the CDR3 is TGTGCCAGCAGTACCGACAGAAGGAATTCACCCCTCCACTTT. It specifies CASSTDRRNSPLHF.